The rows below give T cell receptor beta chains drawn from one sample of a study of cytomegalovirus exposure and HLA in healthy donors. Clones were sequenced by immunoSEQ multiplex PCR, and TCRdb holds only the in-frame ones, with some missing. The data hold some 150,000 clones, with approximately 84% observed a single time. The sample comprised PBMCs. These receptors were taken from a woman under 30 in good health and CMV-seronegative. The CDR3 runs from the conserved cysteine through the conserved F or W. The D gene is left open where the match is weak. Expanded clones get a size class; other rows say once, few or many, or leave the size out.

D gene	V gene	J gene	clone size	CDR3 DNA	CDR3 protein
TRBD1	TRBV6-5	TRBJ1-5	NA	TGTGCCAGCAGTACCACAGGGGGAAATCAGCCCCAGCATTTT	CASSTTGGNQPQHF
TRBD1	TRBV5-4	TRBJ1-1	NA	TGTGCCAGCAGCCCAGGGGGCGTAGAAGGTACTGAAGCTTTCTTT	CASSPGGVEGTEAFF
TRBD2	TRBV7-8	TRBJ2-3	once	TGTGCCAGCAGCTCCCCCGGCGGGGGGGCGAGCACAGATACGCAGTATTTT	CASSSPGGGASTDTQYF
NA	TRBV4-2	TRBJ2-1	NA	TGTGCCAGCAGCCAAGAATTCGGCCAGGCCATTGGTGAGCAGTTCTTC	CASSQEFGQAIGEQFF
TRBD1	TRBV6-1	TRBJ1-4	NA	TGTGCCAGCAGTGCACGAGGACAGGGAAATGAAAAACTGTTTTTT	CASSARGQGNEKLFF
TRBD2	TRBV6-1	TRBJ2-2	NA	TGTGCCAGCAGACTAGCGGGGGGGCTCACCGGGGAGCTGTTTTTT	CASRLAGGLTGELFF
NA	TRBV19	TRBJ1-5	NA	TGTGCCAGTAGTCACCAGGGCGCAGGTCAGCCCCAGCATTTT	CASSHQGAGQPQHF
TRBD2	TRBV7-6	TRBJ2-1	NA	TGTGCCAGCAGCCGAACTTCCCGACTAGCGCCGGATGAGCAGTTCTTC	CASSRTSRLAPDEQFF
NA	TRBV30	TRBJ2-3	NA	TGTGCCTGGAGTTACATACCTAGCACAGATACGCAGTATTTT	CAWSYIPSTDTQYF
NA	TRBV9	TRBJ2-5	NA	TGTGCCAGCAGCTTAGACCCGACAGGACAAGAGACCCAGTACTTC	CASSLDPTGQETQYF
NA	TRBV7-2	TRBJ2-1	NA	TGTGCCAGCAGCTTAAGCGGTGAGCAGTTCTTC	CASSLSGEQFF
NA	TRBV28	TRBJ2-7	NA	TGTGCCAGCAGTTTAAACTACGAGCAGTACTTC	CASSLNYEQYF
TRBD1	TRBV7-2	TRBJ2-1	NA	TGTGCCAGCAGCTTTCAGGGGGCCGATGAGCAGTTCTTC	CASSFQGADEQFF
NA	TRBV4-1	TRBJ1-2	once	TGCGCCAGCAGCCAAGAGGGGGCCAGGGGTAAGTCTGGCTACACCTTC	CASSQEGARGKSGYTF
TRBD2	TRBV7-9	TRBJ2-3	NA	TGTGCCAGCAGCTTGGTAGCGGGGCGGACAGATACGCAGTATTTT	CASSLVAGRTDTQYF
NA	TRBV19	TRBJ2-7	NA	TGTGCCAGTAGTATAAGGAGTTCGGCGTACGAGCAGTACTTC	CASSIRSSAYEQYF